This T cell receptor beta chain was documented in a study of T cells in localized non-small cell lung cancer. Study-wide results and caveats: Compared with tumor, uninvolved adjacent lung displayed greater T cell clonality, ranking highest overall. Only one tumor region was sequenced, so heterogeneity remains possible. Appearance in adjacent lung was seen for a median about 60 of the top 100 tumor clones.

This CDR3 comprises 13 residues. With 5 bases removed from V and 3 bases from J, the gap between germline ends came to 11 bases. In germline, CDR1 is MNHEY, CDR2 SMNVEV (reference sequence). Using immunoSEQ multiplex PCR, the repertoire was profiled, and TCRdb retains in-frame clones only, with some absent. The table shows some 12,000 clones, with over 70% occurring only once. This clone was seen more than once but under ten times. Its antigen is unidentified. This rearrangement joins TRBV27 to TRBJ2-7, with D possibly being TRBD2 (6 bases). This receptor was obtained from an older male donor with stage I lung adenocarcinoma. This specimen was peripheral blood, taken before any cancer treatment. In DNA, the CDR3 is TGTGCCAGCAGTCTCCGGGAGAACTACGAGCAGTACTTC. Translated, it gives CASSLRENYEQYF.